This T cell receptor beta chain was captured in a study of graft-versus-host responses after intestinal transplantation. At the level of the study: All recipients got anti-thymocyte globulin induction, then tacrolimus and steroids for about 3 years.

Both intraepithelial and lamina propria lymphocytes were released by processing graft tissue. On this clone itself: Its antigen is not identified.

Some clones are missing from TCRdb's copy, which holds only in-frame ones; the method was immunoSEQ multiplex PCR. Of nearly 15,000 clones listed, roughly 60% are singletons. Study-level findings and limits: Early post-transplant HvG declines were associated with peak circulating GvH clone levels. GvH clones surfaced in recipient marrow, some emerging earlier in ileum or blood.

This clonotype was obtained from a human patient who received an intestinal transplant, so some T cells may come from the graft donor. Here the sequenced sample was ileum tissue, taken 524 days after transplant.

The CDR3 spells CASSPDRGNTDTQYF. The CDR3 DNA sequence: TGCGCCAGCAGCCCGGACAGGGGAAACACAGATACGCAGTATTTT. The V call is TRBV5-1, the J call TRBJ2-3; 9 bases match TRBD1. The CDR3 sequence is 15 residues long. J gave up 2 bases and V 4 bases, and 5 bases lay outside the gene matches. From germline, CDR1 is SGHRS and CDR2 YFSETQ. Drawing the rest from reference TRBV5-1 and TRBJ2-3, the complete variable domain is KAGVTQTPRYLIKTRGQQVTLSCSPISGHRSVSWYQQTPGQGLQFLFEYFSETQRNKGNFPGRFSGRQFSNSRSEMNVSTLELGDSALYLCASSPDRGNTDTQYFGPGTRLTVL.